Listed below are T cell receptor beta chains from one sample, sequenced in a study of Graves' ophthalmopathy and Graves' hyperthyroidism. TCRdb itself ran the multiplex PCR reads through MiXCR, one entry per CDR3 protein. The sample shows nearly 400,000 distinct CDR3 sequences, about 18% of them seen only once. The sample taken for sequencing was peripheral blood. Receptors originate from a woman aged 18-29 years with Graves' ophthalmopathy. CDR3s include the opening cysteine and the closing phenylalanine or tryptophan. The D gene is left open where the match is weak. Clone size appears in some rows only: once, few, many, or a class for an expanded clone.

v_call: TRBV20-1
d_call: TRBD2
j_call: TRBJ2-7
clone_size: NA
cdr3_aa: CSADGLAGGEQYF
cdr3_nt: TGCAGTGCAGACGGACTAGCGGGGGGCGAGCAGTACTTC

v_call: TRBV6-5
d_call: NA
j_call: TRBJ1-1
clone_size: many
cdr3_aa: CASSTTGLGNTEAFF
cdr3_nt: TGTGCCAGCAGCACCACAGGACTGGGGAACACTGAAGCTTTCTTT

v_call: TRBV14
d_call: NA
j_call: TRBJ2-7
clone_size: once
cdr3_aa: CASSAHRAHEQYF
cdr3_nt: TGTGCCAGCAGCGCACACAGGGCCCACGAGCAGTACTTC

v_call: TRBV6-2/TRBV6-3
d_call: TRBD2
j_call: TRBJ2-7
clone_size: many
cdr3_aa: CASSSGLAGDYEQYF
cdr3_nt: TGTGCCAGCAGTTCCGGGTTAGCGGGGGATTACGAGCAGTACTTC

v_call: TRBV6-2/TRBV6-3
d_call: NA
j_call: TRBJ2-1
clone_size: NA
cdr3_aa: CASGGGLSYNEQFF
cdr3_nt: TGTGCCAGCGGGGGGGGGCTTTCCTACAATGAGCAGTTCTTC

v_call: TRBV7-9
d_call: TRBD1
j_call: TRBJ1-1
clone_size: NA
cdr3_aa: CASSPPGQVHTEAFF
cdr3_nt: TGTGCCAGCAGCCCTCCGGGACAGGTCCACACTGAAGCTTTCTTT

v_call: TRBV11-2
d_call: NA
j_call: TRBJ2-7
clone_size: many
cdr3_aa: CASRYSGPYEQYF
cdr3_nt: TGTGCCAGCAGATATAGCGGCCCCTACGAGCAGTACTTC

v_call: TRBV29-1
d_call: NA
j_call: TRBJ2-5
clone_size: many
cdr3_aa: CSVEDPQRPETQYF
cdr3_nt: TGCAGCGTTGAAGATCCCCAAAGGCCGGAGACCCAGTACTTC

v_call: TRBV2
d_call: TRBD1
j_call: TRBJ1-5
clone_size: many
cdr3_aa: CASSAGTGMKQPQHF
cdr3_nt: TGTGCCAGCAGCGCAGGGACAGGGATGAAGCAGCCCCAGCATTTT

v_call: TRBV6-1
d_call: NA
j_call: TRBJ2-2
clone_size: NA
cdr3_aa: CASSAKITGELFF
cdr3_nt: TGTGCCAGCAGTGCAAAAATTACCGGGGAGCTGTTTTTT

v_call: TRBV2
d_call: NA
j_call: TRBJ2-2
clone_size: many
cdr3_aa: CASRDSIGSTGELFF
cdr3_nt: TGTGCCAGCAGGGATTCTATAGGCTCCACCGGGGAGCTGTTTTTT

v_call: TRBV24-1
d_call: TRBD2
j_call: TRBJ2-2
clone_size: many
cdr3_aa: CATSDPGTRHTGELFF
cdr3_nt: TGTGCCACCAGTGATCCCGGGACTAGGCATACCGGGGAGCTGTTTTTT

v_call: TRBV6-1
d_call: NA
j_call: TRBJ2-2
clone_size: NA
cdr3_aa: CASTIQGTGELFF
cdr3_nt: TGTGCCAGCACGATACAGGGCACCGGGGAGCTGTTTTTT

v_call: TRBV5-5
d_call: NA
j_call: TRBJ2-5
clone_size: many
cdr3_aa: CASSLLLSAGLKETQYF
cdr3_nt: TGTGCCAGCAGCTTGCTATTGTCGGCAGGACTGAAAGAGACCCAGTACTTC

v_call: TRBV7-3
d_call: TRBD2
j_call: TRBJ2-5
clone_size: many
cdr3_aa: CASSLYGGMEETQYF
cdr3_nt: TGTGCCAGCAGCTTATACGGGGGGATGGAAGAGACCCAGTACTTC

v_call: TRBV28
d_call: TRBD2
j_call: TRBJ2-5
clone_size: NA
cdr3_aa: CASTAVSGDQETQYF
cdr3_nt: TGTGCCAGCACCGCGGTAAGCGGGGACCAAGAGACCCAGTACTTC

v_call: TRBV19
d_call: NA
j_call: TRBJ1-2
clone_size: many
cdr3_aa: CASALQPNYGYTF
cdr3_nt: TGTGCCAGCGCCCTACAGCCAAACTATGGCTACACCTTC

v_call: TRBV25-1
d_call: NA
j_call: TRBJ2-2
clone_size: many
cdr3_aa: CASSEYASQGTGELFF
cdr3_nt: TGTGCCAGCAGTGAATATGCCTCTCAGGGTACCGGGGAGCTGTTTTTT

v_call: TRBV7-2
d_call: TRBD2
j_call: TRBJ2-2
clone_size: NA
cdr3_aa: CASSLVSGGAGELFF
cdr3_nt: TGTGCCAGCAGCTTAGTGTCGGGAGGGGCCGGTGAGCTGTTTTTT

v_call: TRBV19
d_call: TRBD2
j_call: TRBJ2-6
clone_size: many
cdr3_aa: CACKGGESGANVLTF
cdr3_nt: TGTGCCTGCAAGGGAGGGGAGTCTGGGGCCAACGTCCTGACTTTC

v_call: TRBV5-6
d_call: NA
j_call: TRBJ1-2
clone_size: many
cdr3_aa: CASYPYTRSHYGYTF
cdr3_nt: TGTGCCAGCTACCCTTATACCAGGTCTCACTATGGCTACACCTTC

v_call: TRBV19
d_call: NA
j_call: TRBJ1-2
clone_size: many
cdr3_aa: CASRKTVENYGYTF
cdr3_nt: TGTGCCAGTAGGAAGACAGTAGAGAACTATGGCTACACCTTC

v_call: TRBV28
d_call: NA
j_call: TRBJ2-2
clone_size: many
cdr3_aa: CASGHRAPGTGELFF
cdr3_nt: TGTGCCAGCGGCCACCGGGCCCCAGGGACCGGGGAGCTGTTTTTT

v_call: TRBV7-9
d_call: NA
j_call: TRBJ2-7
clone_size: many
cdr3_aa: CASSFGRESYEQYF
cdr3_nt: TGTGCCAGCAGCTTCGGCAGGGAATCCTACGAGCAGTACTTC

v_call: TRBV6-5
d_call: NA
j_call: TRBJ2-5
clone_size: many
cdr3_aa: CASSYSSGAQETQYF
cdr3_nt: TGTGCCAGCAGTTACTCGAGCGGAGCCCAAGAGACCCAGTACTTC

v_call: TRBV24-1
d_call: TRBD2
j_call: TRBJ2-7
clone_size: many
cdr3_aa: CATSDGSSGRYEQYF
cdr3_nt: TGTGCCACCAGTGATGGGAGTAGCGGGAGGTACGAGCAGTACTTC

v_call: TRBV4-2
d_call: NA
j_call: TRBJ1-2
clone_size: many
cdr3_aa: CASSQEPISYGYTF
cdr3_nt: TGTGCCAGCAGCCAAGAGCCGATATCTTATGGCTACACCTTC

v_call: TRBV20-1
d_call: NA
j_call: TRBJ1-2
clone_size: NA
cdr3_aa: CSAPRGNGNYGYTF
cdr3_nt: TGCAGTGCCCCCCGGGGGAACGGTAACTATGGCTACACCTTC

v_call: TRBV7-8
d_call: NA
j_call: TRBJ1-6
clone_size: many
cdr3_aa: CASSDPREGKVLSYNSPLHF
cdr3_nt: TGTGCCAGCAGCGACCCCCGGGAGGGGAAGGTCCTCTCCTATAATTCACCCCTCCACTTT

v_call: TRBV19
d_call: TRBD1
j_call: TRBJ1-5
clone_size: many
cdr3_aa: CASSGDRGLQPQHF
cdr3_nt: TGTGCCAGTAGTGGTGACAGGGGGCTCCAGCCCCAGCATTTT

v_call: TRBV29-1
d_call: NA
j_call: TRBJ1-1
clone_size: many
cdr3_aa: CSVGAGLAEAFF
cdr3_nt: TGCAGCGTTGGGGCAGGGTTGGCTGAAGCTTTCTTT

v_call: TRBV11-2
d_call: NA
j_call: TRBJ2-2
clone_size: many
cdr3_aa: CASSLVPSTGELFF
cdr3_nt: TGTGCCAGCAGCTTAGTACCGTCCACCGGGGAGCTGTTTTTT

v_call: TRBV11-2
d_call: TRBD2
j_call: TRBJ2-7
clone_size: many
cdr3_aa: CASSLGLAGISSYEQYF
cdr3_nt: TGTGCCAGCAGCCTGGGACTAGCGGGAATTAGCTCCTACGAGCAGTACTTC

v_call: TRBV20-1
d_call: NA
j_call: TRBJ1-1
clone_size: many
cdr3_aa: CSAGEGNTEAFF
cdr3_nt: TGCAGTGCTGGGGAGGGGAACACTGAAGCTTTCTTT

v_call: TRBV28
d_call: TRBD1
j_call: TRBJ2-2
clone_size: many
cdr3_aa: CASSPRTGKSNTGELFF
cdr3_nt: TGTGCCAGCAGTCCTAGGACAGGGAAGTCTAACACCGGGGAGCTGTTTTTT